This TCR beta chain was obtained from a study of OX40 agonist ivuxolimab in advanced cancers. The CDR3 covers 17 residues. Profiling relied on immunoSEQ multiplex PCR, and the TCRdb table lists in-frame clones only, not all of them. The data contain fewer than 65,000 clones, roughly 85% of them singletons. The V gene is TRBV21-1, the J gene TRBJ2-1; the DNA was not compared with TRBD2, the D call given in the table. TRBV21-1 is noted as a pseudogene. The receptor was derived from an adult with an advanced solid tumor such as melanoma, head and neck, liver or kidney cancer. This material consisted of CD4+ or CD8+ T cells sorted from blood, taken in a trial of the OX40 agonist ivuxolimab. The CDR3 spells CAGGLAGGPGPQGEQFF. CDR3 DNA sequence: TGTGCCGGAGGACTAGCGGGAGGGCCGGGTCCCCAAGGTGAGCAGTTCTTC.